This paragraph covers one T cell receptor (beta chain) sequence. This record comes from a study of blood T cell repertoires in COVID-19. Study-wide background: Collection of acute and convalescent COVID-19 samples took place in the United States, Italy and Spain.

Method: immunoSEQ multiplex PCR; TCRdb's copy keeps in-frame clones and lacks some. The sample holds 75,000 to 80,000 clones, about 85% seen once. Germline assignment: CDR1 LGHDT and CDR2 YNNKEL (reference sequence). Trimming removed 4 bases from V and 3 bases from J; junction bases left unmatched: 6. This CDR3 comprises 15 residues. What was sequenced was peripheral blood. The V call is TRBV3-1 (or the pseudogene TRBV3-2), the J call TRBJ2-1; 7 positions match TRBD2. The TCR sequence derives from a man aged 55 to 70 with COVID-19, enrolled during active disease. Here the CDR3 DNA reads TGTGCCAGCAGCCGGGGACTACCTGACTACAATGAGCAGTTCTTC. Its translation is CASSRGLPDYNEQFF.